The present T cell receptor beta chain was sequenced within a study of OX40 agonist ivuxolimab in advanced cancers. Study-level information: Averaging about 60 years in age, with a range of roughly 20 to 90, the cohort was approximately 83% male. Previous treatment with anti-PD-1, anti-PD-L1 or anti-CTLA-4 therapy was allowed; under 50% had received some.

Germline CDR1 and CDR2: MNHEY and SMNVEV (reference sequence). The CDR3 is made up of 12 amino acids. V was pared by 3 bases and J by 3 bases, with 6 bases between. Comment on this clone: Its antigen is unidentified.

Findings of the study overall: At 0.1-3.0 mg/kg, partial responders had clonal expansion among the lowest observed.

Clones were sequenced by immunoSEQ multiplex PCR, and TCRdb holds only the in-frame ones, with some missing. The top ten clones hold 0.78% of a sample with over 55,000 clones, 84% of them seen once. The genes are TRBV27 and TRBJ2-7, with D unclear. The origin of this receptor is an adult with an advanced solid tumor such as melanoma, head and neck, liver or kidney cancer. The source material was CD4+ or CD8+ T cells sorted from blood, sampled in a trial of the OX40 agonist ivuxolimab. The CDR3 sequence: CASSFNNYEQYF. CDR3 DNA sequence: TGTGCCAGCAGTTTCAATAACTACGAGCAGTACTTC.